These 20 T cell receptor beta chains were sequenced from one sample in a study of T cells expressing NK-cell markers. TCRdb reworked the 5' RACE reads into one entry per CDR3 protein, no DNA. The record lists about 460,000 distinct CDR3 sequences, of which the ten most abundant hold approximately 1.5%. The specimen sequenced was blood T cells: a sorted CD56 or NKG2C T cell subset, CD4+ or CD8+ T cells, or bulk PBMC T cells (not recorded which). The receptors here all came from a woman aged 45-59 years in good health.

The CDR3 here is CASSSSTANTGELFF. This chain connects TRBV5-1 to TRBJ2-2. Per the germline V gene, CDR1 is SGHRS and CDR2 is YFSETQ. This CDR3 is built from 15 residues.

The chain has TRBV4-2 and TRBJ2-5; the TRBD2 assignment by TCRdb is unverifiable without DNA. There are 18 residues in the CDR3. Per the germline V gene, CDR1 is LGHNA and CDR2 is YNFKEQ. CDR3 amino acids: CASSQSASTSGGQETQYF.

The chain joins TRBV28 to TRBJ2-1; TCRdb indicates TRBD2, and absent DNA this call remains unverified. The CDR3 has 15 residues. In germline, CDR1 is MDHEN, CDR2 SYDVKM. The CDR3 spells CASSPTSGRDNEQFF.

This CDR3 reads CASSQKAAESSGANVLTF. The rearrangement joins TRBV4-1 to TRBJ2-6. This CDR3 is 18 amino acids long. Germline V gene data show CDR1 as MGHRA and CDR2 as YSYEKL.

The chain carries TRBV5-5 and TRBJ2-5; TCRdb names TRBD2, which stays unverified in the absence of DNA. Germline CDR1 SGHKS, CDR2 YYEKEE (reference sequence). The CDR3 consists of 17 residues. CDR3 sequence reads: CASSAMTSGTGQETQYF.

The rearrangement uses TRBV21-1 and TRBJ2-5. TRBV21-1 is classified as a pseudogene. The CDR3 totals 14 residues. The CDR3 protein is CASSKHTWVGTQYF.

The CDR3 here is CASSSPGGGRVPDTQYF. The rearrangement uses TRBV12-3 or TRBV12-4 and TRBJ2-3; no DNA is available, so the TRBD1 call from TCRdb remains unchecked. The CDR3 totals 17 residues.

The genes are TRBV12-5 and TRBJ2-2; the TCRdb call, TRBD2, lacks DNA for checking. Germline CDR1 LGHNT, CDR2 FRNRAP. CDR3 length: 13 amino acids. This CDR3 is CASRRATTGELFF.

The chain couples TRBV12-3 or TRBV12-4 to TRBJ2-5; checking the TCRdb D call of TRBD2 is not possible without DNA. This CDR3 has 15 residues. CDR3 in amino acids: CASSLAGGPSKTQYF.

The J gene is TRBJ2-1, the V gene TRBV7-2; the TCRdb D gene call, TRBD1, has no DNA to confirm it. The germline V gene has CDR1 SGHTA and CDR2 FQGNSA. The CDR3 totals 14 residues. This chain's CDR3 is CASSLVLGADEQFF.

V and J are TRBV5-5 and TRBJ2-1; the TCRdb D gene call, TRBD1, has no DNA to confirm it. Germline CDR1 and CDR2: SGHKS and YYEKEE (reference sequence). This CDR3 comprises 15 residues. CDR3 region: CASSGNGQVYNEQFF.

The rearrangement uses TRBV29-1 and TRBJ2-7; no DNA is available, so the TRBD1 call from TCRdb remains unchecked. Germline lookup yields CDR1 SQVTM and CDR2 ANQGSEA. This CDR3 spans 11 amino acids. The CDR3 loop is CSVVWATEQYF.

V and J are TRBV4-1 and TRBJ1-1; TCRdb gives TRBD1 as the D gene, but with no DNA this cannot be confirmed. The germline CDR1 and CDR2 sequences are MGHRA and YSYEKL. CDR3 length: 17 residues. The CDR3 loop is CASSHLVSAQAGTEAFF.

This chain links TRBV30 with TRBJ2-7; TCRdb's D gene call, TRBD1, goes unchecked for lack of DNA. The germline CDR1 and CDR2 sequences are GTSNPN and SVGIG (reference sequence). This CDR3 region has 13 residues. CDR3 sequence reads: CAWNRDTNYEQYF.

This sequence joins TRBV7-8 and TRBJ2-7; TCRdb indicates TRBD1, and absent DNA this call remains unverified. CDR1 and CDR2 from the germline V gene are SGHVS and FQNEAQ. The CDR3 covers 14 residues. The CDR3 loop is CASSSGTVSYEQYF.

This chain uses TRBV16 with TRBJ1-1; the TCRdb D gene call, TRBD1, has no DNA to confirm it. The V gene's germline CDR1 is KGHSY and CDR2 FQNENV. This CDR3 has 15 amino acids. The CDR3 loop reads CASSHTGGGNTEAFF. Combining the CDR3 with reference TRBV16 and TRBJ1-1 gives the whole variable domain GEEVAQTPKHLVRGEGQKAKLYCAPIKGHSYVFWYQQVLKNEFKFLISFQNENVFDETGMPKERFSAKCLPNSPCSLEIQATKLEDSAVYFCASSHTGGGNTEAFFGQGTRLTVV.

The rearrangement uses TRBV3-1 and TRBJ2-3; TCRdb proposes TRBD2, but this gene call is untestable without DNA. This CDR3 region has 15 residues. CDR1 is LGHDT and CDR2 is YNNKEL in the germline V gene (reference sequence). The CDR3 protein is CASSQGTSGGATQYF.

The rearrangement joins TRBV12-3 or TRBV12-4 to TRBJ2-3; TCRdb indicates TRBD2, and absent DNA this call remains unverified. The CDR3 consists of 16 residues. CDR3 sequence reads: CASSPTSGRAVDTQYF.

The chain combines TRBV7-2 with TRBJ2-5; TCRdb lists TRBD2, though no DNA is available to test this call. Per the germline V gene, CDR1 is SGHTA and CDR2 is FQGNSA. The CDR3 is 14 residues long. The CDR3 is CASGQPTSKGTQYF.

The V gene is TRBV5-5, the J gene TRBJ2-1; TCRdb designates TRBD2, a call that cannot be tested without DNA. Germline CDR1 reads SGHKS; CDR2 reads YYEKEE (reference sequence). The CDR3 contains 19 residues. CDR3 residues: CASSSPVTPRGEGWGEQFF.